A selection of T cell receptor beta chains follows, all from one sample in a study of cytotoxic CD8 clonotypes in ibrutinib-treated CLL. Here immunoSEQ multiplex PCR was the method, and the copy in TCRdb shows in-frame clones only, minus some. The profile shows 150,000 to 200,000 clones, 70% to 90% of them singletons. The sample consisted of PBMCs, taken at disease progression, from a patient treated with ibrutinib. These receptors originate from a human donor with chronic lymphocytic leukemia. Both conserved end residues are part of each CDR3. A D gene is named only where the DNA matches it firmly. The listing skips clone size in some rows; elsewhere it reads once, few, many or a size class.

clone_size: NA
j_call: TRBJ1-2
v_call: TRBV4-2
d_call: NA
cdr3_nt: TGTGCCAGCAGCCAAGGAGTGTTCTATACTAACTATGGCTACACCTTC
cdr3_aa: CASSQGVFYTNYGYTF

clone_size: NA
j_call: TRBJ2-3
v_call: TRBV9
d_call: NA
cdr3_nt: TGTGCCAGCAGCTACCGGGACCACACAGATACGCAGTATTTT
cdr3_aa: CASSYRDHTDTQYF

clone_size: NA
j_call: TRBJ2-3
v_call: TRBV7-2
d_call: NA
cdr3_nt: TGTGCCAGCAGCCCCTCGAGAGATACGCAGTATTTT
cdr3_aa: CASSPSRDTQYF

clone_size: NA
j_call: TRBJ1-5
v_call: TRBV9
d_call: TRBD1
cdr3_nt: TGTGCCAGCAGCGTAGGGGCAGGGGGTGGGCTCGGCAATCAGCCCCAGCATTTT
cdr3_aa: CASSVGAGGGLGNQPQHF

clone_size: few
j_call: TRBJ1-3
v_call: TRBV7-2
d_call: NA
cdr3_nt: TGTGCCAGCAGCTCCGCCGCCGGGGCAGGAAACACCATATATTTT
cdr3_aa: CASSSAAGAGNTIYF

clone_size: NA
j_call: TRBJ1-2
v_call: TRBV6-1
d_call: NA
cdr3_nt: TGTGCCAGCGTGATAACAGGAAACTATGGCTACACCTTC
cdr3_aa: CASVITGNYGYTF

clone_size: few
j_call: TRBJ2-7
v_call: TRBV4-2
d_call: TRBD1
cdr3_nt: TGTGCCAGCAGCCAAGAGGGACAGGGAGCGTACGAGCAGTACTTC
cdr3_aa: CASSQEGQGAYEQYF

clone_size: NA
j_call: TRBJ1-3
v_call: TRBV7-8
d_call: NA
cdr3_nt: TGTGCCAGCAGCCCCGGGACGGGTGGAAACACCATATATTTT
cdr3_aa: CASSPGTGGNTIYF

clone_size: NA
j_call: TRBJ2-7
v_call: TRBV6-1
d_call: NA
cdr3_nt: TGTGCCAGCAGTGAATACGTAGGGATCAACGAGCAGTACTTC
cdr3_aa: CASSEYVGINEQYF

clone_size: once
j_call: TRBJ2-1
v_call: TRBV9
d_call: TRBD2
cdr3_nt: TGTGCCAGCAGCCCCGGTAGCGGGGCCTACAATGAGCAGTTCTTC
cdr3_aa: CASSPGSGAYNEQFF

clone_size: NA
j_call: TRBJ2-2
v_call: TRBV28
d_call: TRBD1
cdr3_nt: TGTGCCAGCAGTTCTTCCGGGACAGGGCAAACCGGGGAGCTGTTTTTT
cdr3_aa: CASSSSGTGQTGELFF

clone_size: NA
j_call: TRBJ1-5
v_call: TRBV28
d_call: TRBD1
cdr3_nt: TGTGCCAGCACCCGGGACAGAGATCAGCCCCAGCATTTT
cdr3_aa: CASTRDRDQPQHF

clone_size: NA
j_call: TRBJ2-7
v_call: TRBV19
d_call: NA
cdr3_nt: TGTGCCAGTAGTACCTATTGGGGCTATACCTACGAGCAGTACTTC
cdr3_aa: CASSTYWGYTYEQYF

clone_size: few
j_call: TRBJ1-1
v_call: TRBV9
d_call: NA
cdr3_nt: TGTGCCAGCAGTAGTTCGGGACGTAACTTGATTAACACTGAAGCTTTCTTT
cdr3_aa: CASSSSGRNLINTEAFF

clone_size: NA
j_call: TRBJ2-3
v_call: TRBV7-3
d_call: NA
cdr3_nt: TGTGCCAGCAGCTCTAGTAGGAGCGCAGATACGCAGTATTTT
cdr3_aa: CASSSSRSADTQYF

clone_size: few
j_call: TRBJ1-5
v_call: TRBV7-2
d_call: NA
cdr3_nt: TGTGCCAGCAGCCAGGAGGTGGGGGGAAATCAGCCCCAGCATTTT
cdr3_aa: CASSQEVGGNQPQHF

clone_size: NA
j_call: TRBJ1-2
v_call: TRBV7-8
d_call: NA
cdr3_nt: TGTGCCAGCAGCGTTCTCGTTACCCGAAAGACCTATGGCTACACCTTC
cdr3_aa: CASSVLVTRKTYGYTF

clone_size: NA
j_call: TRBJ2-7
v_call: TRBV19
d_call: TRBD1
cdr3_nt: TGTGCCAGTAGTAGTTCGGGACAGGGGGCGGACGAGCAGTACTTC
cdr3_aa: CASSSSGQGADEQYF

clone_size: NA
j_call: TRBJ2-1
v_call: TRBV7-9
d_call: NA
cdr3_nt: TGTGCCAGCAGCCCCGATGGGACCGCAGACAATGAGCAGTTCTTC
cdr3_aa: CASSPDGTADNEQFF

clone_size: NA
j_call: TRBJ2-2
v_call: TRBV7-8
d_call: TRBD2
cdr3_nt: TGTGCCAGCAGCCCACTAGCGGGAGCGGGTACCGGGGAGCTGTTTTTT
cdr3_aa: CASSPLAGAGTGELFF

clone_size: NA
j_call: TRBJ2-3
v_call: TRBV5-1
d_call: TRBD2
cdr3_nt: TGCGCCAGCAGGCCACTAGCGGGGTGGGTAGATACGCAGTATTTT
cdr3_aa: CASRPLAGWVDTQYF

clone_size: NA
j_call: TRBJ1-2
v_call: TRBV4-2
d_call: NA
cdr3_nt: TGTGCCAGCAGCCAAGACAGGGAGGGAGGCTACACCTTC
cdr3_aa: CASSQDREGGYTF

clone_size: NA
j_call: TRBJ2-6
v_call: TRBV7-3
d_call: NA
cdr3_nt: TGTGCCAGCAGCTTAAGTCGCTCTGGGGCCAACGTCCTGACTTTC
cdr3_aa: CASSLSRSGANVLTF

clone_size: NA
j_call: TRBJ2-1
v_call: TRBV30
d_call: NA
cdr3_nt: TGTGCCTGGAGTGTATTAGATCGAACCTACAATGAGCAGTTCTTC
cdr3_aa: CAWSVLDRTYNEQFF

clone_size: once
j_call: TRBJ2-3
v_call: TRBV6-6
d_call: TRBD2
cdr3_nt: TGTGCCAGCAGAGGACTAGCGGCTAGCACAGATACGCAGTATTTT
cdr3_aa: CASRGLAASTDTQYF

clone_size: NA
j_call: TRBJ1-2
v_call: TRBV4-3
d_call: TRBD1
cdr3_nt: TGCGCCAGCAGCAGGACAGGAGGGGCATTGCATGGCTACACCTTC
cdr3_aa: CASSRTGGALHGYTF

clone_size: NA
j_call: TRBJ2-1
v_call: TRBV5-1
d_call: NA
cdr3_nt: TGCGCCAGCAGCTCGGCTACCACGACCTACAATGAGCAGTTCTTC
cdr3_aa: CASSSATTTYNEQFF

clone_size: NA
j_call: TRBJ2-7
v_call: TRBV12-5
d_call: NA
cdr3_nt: TGTGCTAGTGGACGTACAGGGTCGCTCTACGAGCAGTACTTC
cdr3_aa: CASGRTGSLYEQYF

clone_size: NA
j_call: TRBJ1-2
v_call: TRBV7-8
d_call: TRBD1
cdr3_nt: TGTGCCAGCAGCCGGGGACAGGGCGATGGCTACACCTTC
cdr3_aa: CASSRGQGDGYTF

clone_size: NA
j_call: TRBJ1-4
v_call: TRBV30
d_call: NA
cdr3_nt: TGTGCCTGGGGAGGCCAGACAGCAACTAATGAAAAACTGTTTTTT
cdr3_aa: CAWGGQTATNEKLFF

clone_size: NA
j_call: TRBJ1-3
v_call: TRBV25-1
d_call: TRBD1
cdr3_nt: TGTGCCAGCGGCCGAGACAGGGGAGGTGGAAACACCATATATTTT
cdr3_aa: CASGRDRGGGNTIYF

clone_size: NA
j_call: TRBJ1-1
v_call: TRBV5-6
d_call: NA
cdr3_nt: TGTGCCAGCAGCTTGGACAGGGTAAACACTGAAGCTTTCTTT
cdr3_aa: CASSLDRVNTEAFF

clone_size: NA
j_call: TRBJ1-1
v_call: TRBV5-1
d_call: NA
cdr3_nt: TGCGCCAGCAGCTTGGAAGCAGACAACACTGAAGCTTTCTTT
cdr3_aa: CASSLEADNTEAFF

clone_size: few
j_call: TRBJ2-4
v_call: TRBV5-1
d_call: NA
cdr3_nt: TGCGCCAGCAGGGAGACCGGGACAAGGCAGTACTTC
cdr3_aa: CASRETGTRQYF

clone_size: NA
j_call: TRBJ2-7
v_call: TRBV11-3
d_call: NA
cdr3_nt: TGTGCCAGCAGCTTTTCCGGGATCTCCTACGAGCAGTACTTC
cdr3_aa: CASSFSGISYEQYF

clone_size: once
j_call: TRBJ1-2
v_call: TRBV18
d_call: NA
cdr3_nt: TGTGCCAGCTCACCAAACAGGGATACTAACTATGGCTACACCTTC
cdr3_aa: CASSPNRDTNYGYTF

clone_size: NA
j_call: TRBJ2-7
v_call: TRBV27
d_call: TRBD1
cdr3_nt: TGTGCCAGCAGTTGGGACAGAGACTACGAGCAGTACTTC
cdr3_aa: CASSWDRDYEQYF